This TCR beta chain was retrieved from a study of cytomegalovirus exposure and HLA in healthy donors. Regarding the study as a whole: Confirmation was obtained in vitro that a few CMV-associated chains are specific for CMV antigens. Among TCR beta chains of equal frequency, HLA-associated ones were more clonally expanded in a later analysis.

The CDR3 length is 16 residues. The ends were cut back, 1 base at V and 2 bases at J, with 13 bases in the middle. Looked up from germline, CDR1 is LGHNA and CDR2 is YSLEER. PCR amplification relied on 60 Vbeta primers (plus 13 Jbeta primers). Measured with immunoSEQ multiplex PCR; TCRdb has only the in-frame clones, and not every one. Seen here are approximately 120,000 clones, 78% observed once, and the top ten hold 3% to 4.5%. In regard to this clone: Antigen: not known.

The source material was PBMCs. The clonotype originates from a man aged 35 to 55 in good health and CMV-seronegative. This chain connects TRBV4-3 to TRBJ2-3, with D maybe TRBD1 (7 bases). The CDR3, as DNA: TGCGCCAGCAGCCAAGCCCAGGGGGGACCCACAGATACGCAGTATTTT. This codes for CASSQAQGGPTDTQYF.